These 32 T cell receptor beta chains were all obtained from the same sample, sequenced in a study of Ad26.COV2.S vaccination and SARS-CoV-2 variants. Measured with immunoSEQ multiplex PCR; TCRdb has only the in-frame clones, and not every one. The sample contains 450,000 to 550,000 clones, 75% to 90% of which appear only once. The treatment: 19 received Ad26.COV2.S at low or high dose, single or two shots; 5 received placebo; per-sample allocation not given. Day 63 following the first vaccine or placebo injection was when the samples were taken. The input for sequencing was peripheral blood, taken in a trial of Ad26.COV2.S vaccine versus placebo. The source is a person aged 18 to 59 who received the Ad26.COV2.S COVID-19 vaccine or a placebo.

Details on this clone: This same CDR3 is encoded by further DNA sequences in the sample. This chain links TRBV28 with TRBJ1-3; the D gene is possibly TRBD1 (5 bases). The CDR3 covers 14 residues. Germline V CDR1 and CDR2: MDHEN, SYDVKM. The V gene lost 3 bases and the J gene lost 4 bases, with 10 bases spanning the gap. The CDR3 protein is CASSFGHRGNTIYF. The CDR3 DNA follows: TGTGCCAGCAGTTTCGGACATCGCGGAAACACCATATATTTT.

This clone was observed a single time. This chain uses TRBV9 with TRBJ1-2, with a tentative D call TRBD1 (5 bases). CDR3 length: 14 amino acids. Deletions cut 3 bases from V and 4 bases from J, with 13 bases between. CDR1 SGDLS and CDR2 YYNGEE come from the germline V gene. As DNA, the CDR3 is TGTGCCAGCAGCGGGAGAGGGACCCCCTATGGCTACACCTTC. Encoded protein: CASSGRGTPYGYTF.

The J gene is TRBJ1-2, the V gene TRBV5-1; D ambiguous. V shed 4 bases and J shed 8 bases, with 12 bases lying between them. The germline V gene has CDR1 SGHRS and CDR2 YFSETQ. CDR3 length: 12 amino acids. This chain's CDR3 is CASSQRTGGYTF. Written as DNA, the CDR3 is TGCGCCAGCAGCCAGAGGACGGGGGGCTACACCTTC.

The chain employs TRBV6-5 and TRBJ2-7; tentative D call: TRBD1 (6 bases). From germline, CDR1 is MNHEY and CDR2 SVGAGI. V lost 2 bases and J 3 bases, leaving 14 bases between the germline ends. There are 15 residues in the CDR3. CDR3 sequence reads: CASSYTTQGGYEQYV. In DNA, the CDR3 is TGTGCCAGCAGTTACACCACCCAAGGGGGCTACGAGCAGTACGTC.

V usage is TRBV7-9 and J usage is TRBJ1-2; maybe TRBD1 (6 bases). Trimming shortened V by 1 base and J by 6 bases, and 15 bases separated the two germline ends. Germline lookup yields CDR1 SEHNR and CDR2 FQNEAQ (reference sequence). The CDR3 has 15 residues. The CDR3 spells CASSLDHRAIDGYTF. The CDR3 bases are TGTGCCAGCAGCTTAGACCACAGGGCCATCGATGGCTACACCTTC.

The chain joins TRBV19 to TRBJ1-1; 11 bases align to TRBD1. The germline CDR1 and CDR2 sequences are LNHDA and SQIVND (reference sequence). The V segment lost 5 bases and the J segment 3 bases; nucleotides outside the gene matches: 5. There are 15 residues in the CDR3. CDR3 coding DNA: TGTGCCAGTAGTGTGGACAGGGGGCTCGACACTGAAGCTTTCTTT. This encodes CASSVDRGLDTEAFF.

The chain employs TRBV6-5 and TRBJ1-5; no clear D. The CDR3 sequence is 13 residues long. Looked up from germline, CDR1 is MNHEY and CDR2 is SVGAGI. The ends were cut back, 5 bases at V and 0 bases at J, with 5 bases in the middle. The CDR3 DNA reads TGTGCCAGCAGTCAGACTAGCAATCAGCCCCAGCATTTT. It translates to CASSQTSNQPQHF.

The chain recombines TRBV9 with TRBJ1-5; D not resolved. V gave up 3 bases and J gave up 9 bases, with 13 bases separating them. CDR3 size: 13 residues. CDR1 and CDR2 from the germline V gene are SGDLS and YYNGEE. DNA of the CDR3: TGTGCCAGCAGCGGAGATTTATCATGGCCCCAGCATTTT. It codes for CASSGDLSWPQHF.

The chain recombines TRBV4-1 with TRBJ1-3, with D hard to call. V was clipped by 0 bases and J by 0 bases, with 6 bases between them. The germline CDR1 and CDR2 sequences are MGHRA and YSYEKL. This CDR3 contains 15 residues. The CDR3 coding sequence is TGCGCCAGCAGCCAAGAGAGTGGCTCTGGAAACACCATATATTTT. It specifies CASSQESGSGNTIYF.

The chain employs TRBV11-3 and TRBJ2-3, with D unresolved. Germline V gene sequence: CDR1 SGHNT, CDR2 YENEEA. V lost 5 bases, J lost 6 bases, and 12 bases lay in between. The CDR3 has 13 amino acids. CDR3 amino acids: CASSPFGPDTQYF. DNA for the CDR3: TGTGCCAGCAGCCCGTTCGGGCCGGATACGCAGTATTTT.

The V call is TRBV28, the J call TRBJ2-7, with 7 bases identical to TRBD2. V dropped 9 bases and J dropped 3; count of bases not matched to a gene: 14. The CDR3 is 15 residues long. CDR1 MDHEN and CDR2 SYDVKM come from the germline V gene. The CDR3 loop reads CASQVGGRAHYEQYF. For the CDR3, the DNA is TGTGCCAGTCAGGTGGGGGGGAGGGCGCACTACGAGCAGTACTTC.

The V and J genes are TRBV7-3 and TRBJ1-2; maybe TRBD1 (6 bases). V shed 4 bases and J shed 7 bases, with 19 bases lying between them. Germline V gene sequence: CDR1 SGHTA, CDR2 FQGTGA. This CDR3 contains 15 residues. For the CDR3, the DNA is TGTGCCAGCAGCTCGACAGGTCTAGACGGGGGTGGCTACACCTTC. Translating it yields CASSSTGLDGGGYTF.

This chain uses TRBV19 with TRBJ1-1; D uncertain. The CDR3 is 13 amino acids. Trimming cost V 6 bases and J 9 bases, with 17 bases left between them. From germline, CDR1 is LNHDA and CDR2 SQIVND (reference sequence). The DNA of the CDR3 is TGTGCCAGTAGCCCGTTGCGGGGAGTAAAAGCTTTCTTT. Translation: CASSPLRGVKAFF.

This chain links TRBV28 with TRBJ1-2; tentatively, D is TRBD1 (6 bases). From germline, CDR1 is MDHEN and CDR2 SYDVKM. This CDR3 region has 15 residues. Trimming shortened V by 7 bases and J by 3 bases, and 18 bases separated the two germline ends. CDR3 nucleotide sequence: TGTGCCAGCAAGACCTCCCGGGCAGGGGACTATGGCTACACCTTC. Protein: CASKTSRAGDYGYTF.

The CDR3 spells CASSYSYSYEQYF. CDR3 bases: TGTGCCAGCAGTTACTCGTATTCCTACGAGCAGTACTTC. This chain links TRBV6-2 or TRBV6-3 with TRBJ2-7; D is unresolved. Trimming removed 0 bases from V and 1 base from J, with 4 bases in between. CDR3 length: 13 amino acids. The V gene's germline CDR1 is MNHEY and CDR2 SVGEGT.

CDR3 residues: CASPPPGLPYTGELFF. Written as DNA, the CDR3 is TGTGCCAGCCCCCCGCCGGGACTTCCTTACACCGGGGAGCTGTTTTTT. This chain uses TRBV18 with TRBJ2-2, with D possibly TRBD2 on 6 matching bases. The CDR3 has 16 amino acids. Trimming took 8 bases from V and 3 from J, leaving 19 bases between them. CDR1 and CDR2 (germline): KGHSH, LQKENI.

The CDR3 spells CASSLTSGAYNEQFF. The CDR3 DNA reads TGTGCCAGCAGCTTAACTAGTGGGGCCTACAATGAGCAGTTCTTC. The V gene is TRBV7-3, the J gene TRBJ2-1; D is unclear. Germline-derived CDR1 and CDR2 are SGHTA and FQGTGA. This CDR3 has 15 residues. V was clipped by 0 bases and J by 2 bases, with 8 bases between them.

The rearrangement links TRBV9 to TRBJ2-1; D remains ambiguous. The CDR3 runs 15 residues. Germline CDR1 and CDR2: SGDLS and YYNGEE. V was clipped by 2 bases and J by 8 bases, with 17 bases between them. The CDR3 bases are TGTGCCAGCAGCGTTCGTGCAGGTTCATACGATGAGCAGTTCTTC. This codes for CASSVRAGSYDEQFF.

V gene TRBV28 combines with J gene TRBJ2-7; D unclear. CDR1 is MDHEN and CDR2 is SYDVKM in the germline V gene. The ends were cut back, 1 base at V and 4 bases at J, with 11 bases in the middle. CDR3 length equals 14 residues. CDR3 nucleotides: TGTGCCAGCAGTTTATATGGGGTGGTGTACGAGCAGTACTTC. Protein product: CASSLYGVVYEQYF.

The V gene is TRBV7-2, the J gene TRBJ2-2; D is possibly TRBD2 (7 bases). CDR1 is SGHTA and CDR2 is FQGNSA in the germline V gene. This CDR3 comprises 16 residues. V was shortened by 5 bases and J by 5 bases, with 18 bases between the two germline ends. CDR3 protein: CASSVRGGQGTGELFF. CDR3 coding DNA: TGTGCCAGCAGCGTAAGGGGGGGCCAGGGAACCGGGGAGCTGTTTTTT.

CDR3 protein: CASRRQGNVFF. The CDR3 region has the DNA TGTGCCAGCAGGAGACAGGGGAATGTGTTCTTC. The chain joins TRBV28 to TRBJ2-1; TRBD1 agrees at 8 bases. The length of the CDR3 is 11 residues. The germline V gene has CDR1 MDHEN and CDR2 SYDVKM. J lost 15 bases, V lost 6 bases, and 7 bases had no gene match.

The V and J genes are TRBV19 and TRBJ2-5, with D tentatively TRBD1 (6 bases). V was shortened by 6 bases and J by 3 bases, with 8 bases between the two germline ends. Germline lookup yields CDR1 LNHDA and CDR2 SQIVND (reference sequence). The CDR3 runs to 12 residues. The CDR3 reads CASSRTEETQYF. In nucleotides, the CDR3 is TGTGCCAGTAGCCGGACAGAAGAGACCCAGTACTTC.

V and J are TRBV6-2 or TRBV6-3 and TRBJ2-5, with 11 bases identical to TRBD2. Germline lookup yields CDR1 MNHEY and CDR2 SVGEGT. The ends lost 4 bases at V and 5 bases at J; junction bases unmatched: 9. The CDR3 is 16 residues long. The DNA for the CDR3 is TGTGCCAGCAGTTTTAGCGGGGGGGCGATAGTGGAGACCCAGTACTTC. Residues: CASSFSGGAIVETQYF.

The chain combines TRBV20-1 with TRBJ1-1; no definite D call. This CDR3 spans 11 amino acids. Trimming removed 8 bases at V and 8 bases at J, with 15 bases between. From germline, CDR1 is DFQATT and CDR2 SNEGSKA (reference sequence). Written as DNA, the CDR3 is TGCAGTAAAATTTCCGGGAAAGAAGCTTTCTTT. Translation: CSKISGKEAFF.

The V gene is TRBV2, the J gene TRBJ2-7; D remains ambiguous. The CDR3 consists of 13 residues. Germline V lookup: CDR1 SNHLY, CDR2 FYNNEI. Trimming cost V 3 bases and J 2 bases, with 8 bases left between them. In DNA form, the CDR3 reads TGTGCCAGCAGTGAGGGCCCAACCTACGAGCAGTACGTC. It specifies CASSEGPTYEQYV.

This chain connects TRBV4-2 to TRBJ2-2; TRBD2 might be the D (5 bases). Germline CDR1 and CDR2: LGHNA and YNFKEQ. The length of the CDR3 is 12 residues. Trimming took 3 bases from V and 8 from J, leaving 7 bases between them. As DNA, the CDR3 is TGTGCCAGCAGCCACCCGGGGGGGGAGCTGTTTTTT. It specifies CASSHPGGELFF.

The CDR3, as DNA: TGTGCCAGCAGCCCAGGGACAGGCAACACCGGGGAGCTGTTTTTT. Protein product: CASSPGTGNTGELFF. The rearrangement joins TRBV9 to TRBJ2-2; 8 bases fit TRBD1. CDR1 and CDR2 from the germline V gene are SGDLS and YYNGEE. V lost 4 bases and J lost 2; bases outside the gene matches: 4. The CDR3 spans 15 residues. Together with reference TRBV9 and TRBJ2-2, the CDR3 gives the full variable domain: DSGVTQTPKHLITATGQRVTLRCSPRSGDLSVYWYQQSLDQGLQFLIQYYNGEERAKGNILERFSAQQFPDLHSELNLSSLELGDSALYFCASSPGTGNTGELFFGEGSRLTVL.

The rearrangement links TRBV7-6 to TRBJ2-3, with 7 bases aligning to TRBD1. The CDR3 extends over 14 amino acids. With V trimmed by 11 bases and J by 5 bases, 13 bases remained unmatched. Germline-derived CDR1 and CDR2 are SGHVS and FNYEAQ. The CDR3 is CASKGAGGLDTQYF. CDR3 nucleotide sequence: TGTGCCTCGAAGGGGGCAGGGGGTTTAGATACGCAGTATTTT.

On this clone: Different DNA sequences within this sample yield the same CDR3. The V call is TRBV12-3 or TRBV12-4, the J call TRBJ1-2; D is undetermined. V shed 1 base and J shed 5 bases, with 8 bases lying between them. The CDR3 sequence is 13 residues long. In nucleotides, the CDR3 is TGTGCCAGCAGTTTAGGCACAGTGTATGGCTACACCTTC. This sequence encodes CASSLGTVYGYTF.

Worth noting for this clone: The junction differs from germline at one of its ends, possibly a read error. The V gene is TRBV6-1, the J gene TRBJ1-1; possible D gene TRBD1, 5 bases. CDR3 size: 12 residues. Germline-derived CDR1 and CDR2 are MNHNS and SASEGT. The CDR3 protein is CASSEFFWGTLF. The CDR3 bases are TGTGCCAGCAGTGAATTCTTTTGGGGGACCCTCTTT.

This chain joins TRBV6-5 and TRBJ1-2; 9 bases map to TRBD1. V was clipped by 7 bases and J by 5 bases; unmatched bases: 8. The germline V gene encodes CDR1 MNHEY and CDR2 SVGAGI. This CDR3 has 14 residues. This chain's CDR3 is CASTRTGDWYGYTF. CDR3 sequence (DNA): TGTGCCAGCACCCGGACAGGGGATTGGTATGGCTACACCTTC.

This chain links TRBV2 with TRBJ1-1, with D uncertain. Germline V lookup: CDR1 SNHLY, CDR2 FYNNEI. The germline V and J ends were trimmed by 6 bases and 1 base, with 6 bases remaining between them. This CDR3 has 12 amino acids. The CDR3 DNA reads TGTGCCAGCAGGGTTTCGAACACTGAAGCTTTCTTT. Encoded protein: CASRVSNTEAFF.